This T cell receptor (beta chain) was sequenced during a study of T cells in Graves' hyperthyroidism and ophthalmopathy. Study observations and caveats: Before onset, by a median of around 6.1 months, the model predicted ophthalmopathy. Most clonotypes expanded in thyroid above 0.001 were likewise present in blood.

What was amplified from RNA transcripts were TCR beta CDR3 regions. Initially, a first-round RT-PCR of the TCR CDR3 employed the HTBI primer set. TCRdb reprocessed the multiplex PCR reads with MiXCR, giving one entry per CDR3 protein. The sample includes 750,000 to 950,000 distinct CDR3 sequences, 35% to 45% of them seen just once. Germline V gives CDR1 SEHNR, CDR2 FQNEAQ (reference sequence). This CDR3 region has 17 residues. The V segment lost 7 bases and the J segment 4 bases; nucleotides outside the gene matches: 15. About this clonotype: Its target is not known.

Orbital computed tomography and thyroid ultrasound, together with serum TRAb and thyroxine and clinical symptoms, were used for diagnoses. Material for sequencing was blood. The chain joins TRBV7-9 to TRBJ2-5, with 10 bases identical to TRBD1. This clonotype was obtained from a man in his late teens or twenties with Graves' hyperthyroidism. CDR3 loop: CASTASTGTGEGETQYF. The DNA for the CDR3 is TGTGCCAGCACCGCCTCGACCGGGACAGGGGAAGGAGAGACCCAGTACTTC.